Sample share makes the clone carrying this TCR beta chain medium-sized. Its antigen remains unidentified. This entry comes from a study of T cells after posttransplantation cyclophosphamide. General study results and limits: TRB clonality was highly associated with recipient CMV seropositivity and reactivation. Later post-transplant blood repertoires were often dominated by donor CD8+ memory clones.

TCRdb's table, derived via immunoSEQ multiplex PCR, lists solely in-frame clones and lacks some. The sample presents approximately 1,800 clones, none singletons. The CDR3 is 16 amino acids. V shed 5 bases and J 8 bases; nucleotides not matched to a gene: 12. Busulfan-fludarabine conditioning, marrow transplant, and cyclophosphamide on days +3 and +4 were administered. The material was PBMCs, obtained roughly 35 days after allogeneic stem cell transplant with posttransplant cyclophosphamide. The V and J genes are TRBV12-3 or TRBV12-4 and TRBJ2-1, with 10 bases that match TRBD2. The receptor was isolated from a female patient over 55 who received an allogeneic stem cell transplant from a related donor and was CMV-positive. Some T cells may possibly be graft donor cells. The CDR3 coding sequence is TGTGCCAGCAGTCCGAGGACTAGCGGAAAAGGCTATGAGCAGTTCTTC. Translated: CASSPRTSGKGYEQFF.